The sequence of this TCR beta chain was determined in a study of cytomegalovirus exposure and HLA in healthy donors. Amplification used 60 Vbeta primers and 13 Jbeta primers. The repertoire was sequenced with immunoSEQ multiplex PCR; TCRdb's copy has only in-frame clones and lacks some. The data contain 90,000 to 140,000 clones, more than 70% of them singletons. V gave up 4 bases and J gave up 6 bases; unmatched junction bases: 3. The CDR3 covers 13 residues. Germline V gives CDR1 SGHVS, CDR2 FNYEAQ. The genes are TRBV7-6 and TRBJ1-1; 9 nucleotides line up with TRBD1. This TCR came from a man aged 25-45 years in good health and CMV-seronegative. Sequenced sample: PBMCs. The CDR3 here is CASSWDRAAEAFF. The CDR3 coding sequence is TGTGCCAGCAGCTGGGACAGGGCAGCTGAAGCTTTCTTT.